The next 17 T cell receptor beta chains were all read from a single sample in a study of a mutant IDH1 vaccine in newly diagnosed glioma. Using immunoSEQ multiplex PCR, the repertoire was profiled, and TCRdb retains in-frame clones only, with some absent. The table has tens of thousands of clones, about 77% seen once. The sample's time point: week 11, during vaccination. The investigators gave 300 ug of mutant IDH1 20-mer peptide in each vaccine dose, together with topical imiquimod. The antigens these receptors bind are not known. The source material was PBMCs, sampled from a glioma patient whose treatment included an IDH1 peptide vaccine. These receptors all stem from a woman aged 18-29 years with glioma.

The V and J genes are TRBV19 and TRBJ1-3; TRBD1 is a possible D gene (5 bases). Germline V gene lookup returns CDR1 LNHDA and CDR2 SQIVND (reference sequence). V was shortened by 3 bases and J by 4 bases, with 13 bases between the two germline ends. The CDR3 sequence is 15 residues long. The CDR3 reads CASSMGHSGGNTIYF. DNA of the CDR3: TGTGCCAGTAGTATGGGGCACAGCGGGGGAAACACCATATATTTT.

This clone was observed a handful of times. The chain employs TRBV19 and TRBJ1-5; TRBD1 might be the D (6 bases). The CDR3 consists of 19 residues. Germline V CDR1 and CDR2: LNHDA, SQIVND (reference sequence). The V end lost 1 base, the J end lost 6 bases, and 25 bases lay between the germline ends. The chain's CDR3 is CASSIAAGGGREGTQPQHF. The DNA for the CDR3 is TGTGCCAGTAGTATAGCTGCTGGTGGGGGCAGGGAGGGCACTCAGCCCCAGCATTTT.

The chain is built from TRBV4-2 and TRBJ1-3; 7 bases are shared with TRBD1. The CDR3 is 16 amino acids. Germline CDR1 and CDR2: LGHNA and YNFKEQ. V was clipped by 0 bases and J by 3 bases; unmatched bases: 5. This CDR3 reads CASSQDPTGNGNTIYF. CDR3 coding DNA: TGTGCCAGCAGCCAAGACCCGACAGGGAATGGAAACACCATATATTTT.

The chain couples TRBV29-1 to TRBJ1-2; D remains unclear. The germline gives CDR1 SQVTM, CDR2 ANQGSEA. Deletions cut 4 bases from V and 4 bases from J, with 7 bases between. The CDR3 length is 11 residues. The chain's CDR3 is CSVATVYGYTF. The CDR3 DNA is TGCAGCGTTGCAACAGTCTATGGCTACACCTTC. The full variable domain, with the rest looked up from reference TRBV29-1 and TRBJ1-2, is SAVISQKPSRDICQRGTSLTIQCQVDSQVTMMFWYRQQPGQSLTLIATANQGSEATYESGFVIDKFPISRPNLTFSTLTVSNMSPEDSSIYLCSVATVYGYTFGSGTRLTVV.

The chain combines TRBV19 with TRBJ2-5, with TRBD2 identical over 11 bases. Germline lookup yields CDR1 LNHDA and CDR2 SQIVND (reference sequence). The CDR3 runs 15 residues. V shed 4 bases and J 4 bases; nucleotides not matched to a gene: 5. The CDR3 protein is CASSTLAGGRETQYF. The CDR3 DNA follows: TGTGCCAGTAGTACCTTAGCGGGGGGGCGAGAGACCCAGTACTTC. Filled out from reference TRBV19 and TRBJ2-5, the complete variable domain reads DGGITQSPKYLFRKEGQNVTLSCEQNLNHDAMYWYRQDPGQGLRLIYYSQIVNDFQKGDIAEGYSVSREKKESFPLTVTSAQKNPTAFYLCASSTLAGGRETQYFGPGTRLLVL.

This rearrangement joins TRBV7-9 to TRBJ1-1; D is undetermined. Deletions cut 0 bases from V and 4 bases from J, with 12 bases between. The CDR3 is 15 residues long. Germline V gene data show CDR1 as SEHNR and CDR2 as FQNEAQ (reference sequence). The CDR3 bases are TGTGCCAGCAGCTTAGCCGCGGGGTGGGTCACTGAAGCTTTCTTT. Translated, it gives CASSLAAGWVTEAFF. Full variable domain (missing parts from reference TRBV7-9 and TRBJ1-1): DTGVSQNPRHKITKRGQNVTFRCDPISEHNRLYWYRQTLGQGPEFLTYFQNEAQLEKSRLLSDRFSAERPKGSFSTLEIQRTEQGDSAMYLCASSLAAGWVTEAFFGQGTRLTVV.

The chain links TRBV29-1 to TRBJ1-5; 10 nucleotides align to TRBD1. The V segment lost 6 bases and the J segment 4 bases; nucleotides outside the gene matches: 9. This CDR3 has 15 amino acids. CDR1 and CDR2 from the germline V gene are SQVTM and ANQGSEA. In nucleotides, the CDR3 is TGCAGCGTGGGATCCGGGACAGGGGAGAATCAGCCCCAGCATTTT. This translates into CSVGSGTGENQPQHF.

This clone was counted between two and nine times. This rearrangement joins TRBV5-8 to TRBJ2-2; no clear D. The CDR3 totals 12 residues. The V gene lost 2 bases and the J gene lost 6 bases, with 5 bases spanning the gap. Germline CDR1 is SGHTS and CDR2 is YDEGEE. The CDR3 DNA sequence: TGTGCCAGCAGCTTAGGATCCGGGGAGCTGTTTTTT. Amino acids: CASSLGSGELFF.

The chain uses TRBV30 and TRBJ1-6; tentative D call: TRBD1 (6 bases). Germline V gene data show CDR1 as GTSNPN and CDR2 as SVGIG (reference sequence). CDR3 length: 16 residues. The V end was cut by 3 bases, the J end by 7 bases, with 19 bases between. The DNA for the CDR3 is TGTGCCTGGAGCCGGACAGTCCCGGTAGGCAATTCACCCCTCCACTTT. This gives the protein CAWSRTVPVGNSPLHF. Full variable domain (rest looked up from reference TRBV30 and TRBJ1-6): SQTIHQWPATLVQPVGSPLSLECTVEGTSNPNLYWYRQAAGRGLQLLFYSVGIGQISSEVPQNLSASRPQDRQFILSSKKLLLSDSGFYLCAWSRTVPVGNSPLHFGNGTRLTVT.

As concerns this clone: One junction end does not reproduce the germline sequence, and a read error may be involved. The chain couples TRBV7-9 to TRBJ2-2; D not certain. Germline lookup yields CDR1 SEHNR and CDR2 FQNEAQ (reference sequence). This CDR3 region has 12 residues. CDR3 sequence (DNA): TGTGCCAGCAGTTTAGAAACCGGGGAGCTGTTTTTT. Protein: CASSLETGELFF.

The chain combines TRBV6-5 with TRBJ1-1, with 7 bases aligning to TRBD1. The germline CDR1 and CDR2 sequences are MNHEY and SVGAGI. Unmatched junction bases numbered 2, after V lost 5 bases and J lost 5 bases. The CDR3 is 12 residues long. In DNA, the CDR3 is TGTGCCAGCAGTACAGGGGTTACTGAAGCTTTCTTT. It specifies CASSTGVTEAFF.

The chain has TRBV7-2 and TRBJ1-1; 7 bases agree with TRBD1. CDR3 length: 15 amino acids. In germline, CDR1 is SGHTA, CDR2 FQGNSA. The V gene end was trimmed by 1 base and the J gene end by 9 bases; junction bases not matched to a gene: 11. The CDR3 DNA follows: TGTGCCAGCAGCTTAGGAGGGACAGTCCTCGCTAAAGCTTTCTTT. Translating gives CASSLGGTVLAKAFF.

The rearrangement links TRBV28 to TRBJ2-7; 9 nucleotides line up with TRBD2. The CDR3 is made up of 19 amino acids. Germline-derived CDR1 and CDR2 are MDHEN and SYDVKM. V was pared by 6 bases and J by 6 bases, with 24 bases of the junction left unmatched. The CDR3 DNA sequence: TGTGCCAGCAGCCAACCTCGGGGTCCGAGGGGTGGCGGGAGGGGCGAGCAGTACTTC. Translated, it gives CASSQPRGPRGGGRGEQYF.

V gene TRBV5-6 combines with J gene TRBJ1-5; possible D gene TRBD1, 5 bases. The ends were cut back, 1 base at V and 6 bases at J, with 26 bases in the middle. This CDR3 spans 19 amino acids. Looked up from germline, CDR1 is SGHDT and CDR2 is YYEEEE. CDR3 nucleotide sequence: TGTGCCAGCAGCTTGAGGGTTTCGGACCCAGGGTATAGTCGTCAGCCCCAGCATTTT. Translating gives CASSLRVSDPGYSRQPQHF.

The CDR3 sequence: CASSPRDRDGYTF. Written as DNA, the CDR3 is TGTGCCAGCTCACCGAGGGACAGGGACGGCTACACCTTC. The rearrangement links TRBV18 to TRBJ1-2; 9 bases match TRBD1. The CDR3 sequence is 13 residues long. V lost 3 bases, J lost 8 bases, and 4 bases stayed unmatched. The germline V gene encodes CDR1 KGHSH and CDR2 LQKENI.

This chain links TRBV7-9 with TRBJ1-1; no definite D call. The CDR3 contains 15 residues. Trimming shortened V by 3 bases and J by 1 base, and 12 bases separated the two germline ends. Per the germline V gene, CDR1 is SEHNR and CDR2 is FQNEAQ (reference sequence). As DNA, the CDR3 is TGTGCCAGCAGCTTTCAGGTGGGGAGGAACACTGAAGCTTTCTTT. Translation: CASSFQVGRNTEAFF.

In nucleotides, the CDR3 is TGTGCCAGTACTTTCGGACAGGGAAACACCATATATTTT. Translating it yields CASTFGQGNTIYF. The chain carries TRBV19 and TRBJ1-3; tentative D call: TRBD1 (6 bases). The CDR3 is 13 residues long. In germline, CDR1 is LNHDA, CDR2 SQIVND (reference sequence). V was clipped by 7 bases and J by 4 bases, with 11 bases between them.